This T cell receptor beta chain was identified during a study of blood T cells in healthy people across ages. V gave up 6 bases and J gave up 13 bases; unmatched junction bases: 9. Germline CDR1 MDHEN, CDR2 SYDVKM. The CDR3 is made up of 13 amino acids. This clonotype was seen more than once but under ten times. Using a J-beta primer mix together with a sample-barcoded 5' primer, a second PCR was run for roughly 7 to 12 cycles. One entry per CDR3 protein, called by TCRdb with MiXCR from the 5' RACE reads. The data contain roughly 1,500,000 distinct CDR3 sequences, 30% to 35% of them singletons. The study recruited healthy Caucasian donors from Russia who were aged about 6 to 90.

The sequence came from a woman in her thirties in good health. The sample taken for sequencing was blood. V and J are TRBV28 and TRBJ2-1; 10 nucleotides match TRBD2. CDR3 protein: CASRSTGTSAQFF. The CDR3 bases are TGTGCCAGCAGATCTACCGGGACTAGCGCCCAGTTCTTC. Full variable domain (missing parts from reference TRBV28 and TRBJ2-1): DVKVTQSSRYLVKRTGEKVFLECVQDMDHENMFWYRQDPGLGLRLIYFSYDVKMKEKGDIPEGYSVSREKKERFSLILESASTNQTSMYLCASRSTGTSAQFFGPGTRLTVL.